The 17 T cell receptor beta chains reported below all come from one sample, sequenced in a study of blood T cell repertoires in COVID-19. Sequenced by immunoSEQ multiplex PCR; TCRdb stores in-frame clones only, minus some. Found here are 250,000 to 300,000 clones, approximately 83% of them singletons; the top ten hold approximately 2%. Sequenced: PBMCs or T cells enriched from blood (not recorded which). These receptors originate from a woman in her forties or fifties who had recovered from COVID-19.

V gene TRBV28 combines with J gene TRBJ1-4; 8 bases match TRBD1. The trim removed 2 bases at V and 8 bases at J, leaving 1 base unmatched. From germline, CDR1 is MDHEN and CDR2 SYDVKM. The CDR3 is made up of 13 amino acids. The CDR3 coding sequence is TGTGCCAGCAGTTTACAGGGGGCAGAAAAACTGTTTTTT. Its translation is CASSLQGAEKLFF.

The rearrangement joins TRBV5-1 to TRBJ2-7; TRBD1 agrees at 8 bases. CDR3 length: 14 amino acids. V was clipped by 4 bases and J by 5 bases; unmatched bases: 8. CDR1 SGHRS and CDR2 YFSETQ come from the germline V gene. CDR3 region: CASSRQGAQNEQYF. The CDR3 bases are TGCGCCAGCAGCCGGCAGGGGGCGCAAAACGAGCAGTACTTC.

The V gene is TRBV10-1, the J gene TRBJ1-5; 7 bases are a match to TRBD1. Germline assignment: CDR1 WNHNN and CDR2 SYGVQD (reference sequence). The CDR3 loop spans 13 amino acids. V was clipped by 7 bases and J by 5 bases; unmatched bases: 5. CDR3 protein: CASTTTGDQPQHF. The CDR3 region has the DNA TGCGCCAGCACCACCACAGGGGATCAGCCCCAGCATTTT.

The CDR3 region has the DNA TGTGCCAGCAGCTTATTCCGGAGCTCTGGGGCCAACGTCCTGACTTTC. Translating it yields CASSLFRSSGANVLTF. The chain links TRBV7-9 to TRBJ2-6; D uncertain. The germline CDR1 and CDR2 sequences are SEHNR and FQNEAQ (reference sequence). The CDR3 totals 16 residues. Trimming stripped 2 bases from V and 0 bases from J, with 8 bases between.

The chain is built from TRBV2 and TRBJ2-7; TRBD2 matches 7 bases. The CDR3 sequence is 13 residues long. With V trimmed by 7 bases and J by 6 bases, 9 bases remained unmatched. Germline V gene data show CDR1 as SNHLY and CDR2 as FYNNEI. CDR3 in amino acids: CASTTGGDAEQYF. The CDR3 region has the DNA TGTGCCAGCACCACGGGAGGTGATGCCGAGCAGTACTTC.

The V call is TRBV6-5, the J call TRBJ2-7; 7 bases fit TRBD1. The CDR3 has 14 amino acids. The V gene end was trimmed by 0 bases and the J gene end by 6 bases; junction bases not matched to a gene: 5. Germline CDR1 and CDR2: MNHEY and SVGAGI. The CDR3 loop is CASSYSNRGSEQYF. Written as DNA, the CDR3 is TGTGCCAGCAGTTACTCGAACAGGGGAAGCGAGCAGTACTTC.

The V and J genes are TRBV27 and TRBJ2-7; D is unresolved. V was clipped by 6 bases and J by 3 bases, with 9 bases between them. The CDR3 contains 12 residues. Germline CDR1 is MNHEY and CDR2 is SMNVEV (reference sequence). The CDR3 DNA reads as TGTGCCAGCAGCGACGACTTCTACGAGCAGTACTTC. This codes for CASSDDFYEQYF.

CDR3 DNA sequence: TGTGCCAGCAGCCCCGACAGGGGGCTCGGCTACACCTTC. Its translation is CASSPDRGLGYTF. The chain recombines TRBV28 with TRBJ1-2; 10 bases align to TRBD1. The CDR3 has 13 amino acids. V lost 6 bases to trimming and J lost 8 bases; unmatched junction nucleotides: 6. The germline CDR1 and CDR2 sequences are MDHEN and SYDVKM.

This chain connects TRBV19 to TRBJ2-5; D might be TRBD1 (6 bases). This CDR3 contains 15 residues. V lost 3 bases, J lost 2 bases, and 13 bases lay in between. The germline V gene encodes CDR1 LNHDA and CDR2 SQIVND (reference sequence). CDR3 nucleotides: TGTGCCAGTAGTATCCGCCGGGACATGCAAGAGACCCAGTACTTC. Its protein is CASSIRRDMQETQYF. Variable domain in full (rest from reference TRBV19 and TRBJ2-5): DGGITQSPKYLFRKEGQNVTLSCEQNLNHDAMYWYRQDPGQGLRLIYYSQIVNDFQKGDIAEGYSVSREKKESFPLTVTSAQKNPTAFYLCASSIRRDMQETQYFGPGTRLLVL.

The rearrangement links TRBV5-6 to TRBJ2-3; D perhaps matches TRBD2 (6 bases). The CDR3 loop spans 14 amino acids. Germline V gene lookup returns CDR1 SGHDT and CDR2 YYEEEE. V lost 1 base to trimming and J lost 0 bases, with 6 bases between them. CDR3 loop: CASSLRGSTDTQYF. CDR3 in DNA: TGTGCCAGCAGCTTGCGGGGGAGCACAGATACGCAGTATTTT.

This clone was found a few times. The CDR3 DNA follows: TGTGCCAGCTCACGGACTAGGGACAGGGGATGGGGTTCACCCCTCCACTTT. Translating gives CASSRTRDRGWGSPLHF. The chain couples TRBV18 to TRBJ1-6, with 10 nucleotides matching TRBD1. The V segment lost 4 bases and the J segment 9 bases; nucleotides outside the gene matches: 12. The CDR3 has 17 amino acids. Germline CDR1 reads KGHSH; CDR2 reads LQKENI.

This rearrangement joins TRBV5-4 to TRBJ2-2; 8 bases are a match to TRBD1. The V and J ends lost 4 bases and 5 bases, in that order; junction bases with no gene match: 7. From germline, CDR1 is SGHNT and CDR2 YYREEE (reference sequence). The CDR3 is made up of 15 amino acids. For the CDR3, the DNA is TGTGCCAGCAGCACGGACAGGGTTACAACCGGGGAGCTGTTTTTT. Its protein product is CASSTDRVTTGELFF.

The J gene is TRBJ2-2, the V gene TRBV4-1; D not resolved. The CDR3 consists of 16 residues. Germline V lookup: CDR1 MGHRA, CDR2 YSYEKL. Deletions cut 1 base from V and 3 bases from J, with 12 bases between. CDR3 residues: CASSQVIAKDTGELFF. The DNA of the CDR3 is TGCGCCAGCAGCCAAGTCATCGCTAAAGACACCGGGGAGCTGTTTTTT.

The gene calls are TRBV7-9 and TRBJ1-1, with D hard to call. Germline V CDR1 and CDR2: SEHNR, FQNEAQ (reference sequence). CDR3 length equals 13 residues. V was trimmed by 1 base and J by 4 bases, leaving 7 bases between them. Written as DNA, the CDR3 is TGTGCCAGCAGCTTAGGGGAGAGCACTGAAGCTTTCTTT. It encodes CASSLGESTEAFF.

This clone was picked up one time. The chain combines TRBV5-1 with TRBJ2-7, with D possibly being TRBD1 (6 bases). V was shortened by 4 bases and J by 5 bases, with 16 bases between the two germline ends. The germline V gene encodes CDR1 SGHRS and CDR2 YFSETQ. This CDR3 spans 14 amino acids. CDR3 sequence (DNA): TGCGCCAGCAGCCCGGTACAGGGAAGTAACGAGCAGTACTTC. Amino acid sequence: CASSPVQGSNEQYF.

This clone has just one count. The chain employs TRBV5-1 and TRBJ1-6, with TRBD1 matching 10 bases. This CDR3 region has 16 residues. V lost 2 bases to trimming and J lost 6 bases; unmatched junction nucleotides: 5. Germline V lookup: CDR1 SGHRS, CDR2 YFSETQ. This chain's CDR3 is CASSFRTGGSNSPLHF. CDR3 in DNA: TGCGCCAGCAGCTTCCGGACAGGGGGTAGTAATTCACCCCTCCACTTT.

The rearrangement joins TRBV5-1 to TRBJ2-2; D gene unclear. The CDR3 has 14 amino acids. V dropped 10 bases and J dropped 3 bases, with 16 bases sitting between them. The V gene's germline CDR1 is SGHRS and CDR2 YFSETQ. The CDR3 loop is CAPRVKSDTGELFF. The CDR3 nucleotides are TGCGCCCCCCGTGTTAAGTCGGACACCGGGGAGCTGTTTTTT. Looking up the rest from reference TRBV5-1 and TRBJ2-2 gives the full variable domain: KAGVTQTPRYLIKTRGQQVTLSCSPISGHRSVSWYQQTPGQGLQFLFEYFSETQRNKGNFPGRFSGRQFSNSRSEMNVSTLELGDSALYLCAPRVKSDTGELFFGEGSRLTVL.